These 21 T cell receptor beta chains were sequenced from one sample in a study of pediatric ulcerative colitis. Repertoires were generated with immunoSEQ multiplex PCR, while TCRdb's copy carries only in-frame clones and drops some. The data hold under 6,000 clones, with roughly nine tenths observed a single time. The sample taken for sequencing was blood. These receptor sequences come from a boy between 10 and 17 years old with mild ulcerative colitis.

The chain combines TRBV29-1 with TRBJ2-3; 7 bases fit TRBD2. V trimming: 4 bases; J trimming: 4 bases; junction bases outside the gene matches: 2. The CDR3 contains 12 residues. CDR1 and CDR2 from the germline V gene are SQVTM and ANQGSEA. DNA for the CDR3: TGCAGCGTTGCGCGGGAGCCAGATACGCAGTATTTT. It translates to CSVAREPDTQYF.

This sequence joins TRBV6-1 and TRBJ2-1, with D maybe TRBD2 (5 bases). Per the germline V gene, CDR1 is MNHNS and CDR2 is SASEGT. The V end was cut by 2 bases, the J end by 5 bases, with 10 bases between. The CDR3 spans 14 residues. DNA of the CDR3: TGTGCCAGCAGTGAATTTGGGAGCCACAATGAGCAGTTCTTC. Its translation: CASSEFGSHNEQFF.

The chain links TRBV6-6 to TRBJ2-7, with TRBD1 identical over 7 bases. Germline CDR1 and CDR2: MNHNY and SVGAGI (reference sequence). V dropped 7 bases and J dropped 2; count of bases not matched to a gene: 2. The CDR3 sequence is 12 residues long. The CDR3 bases are TGTGCCAGCACGGGACAGCCCTACGAGCAGTACTTC. Translation gives CASTGQPYEQYF.

The chain has TRBV14 and TRBJ1-1, with a possible D match to TRBD1 (6 bases). The CDR3 is made up of 13 amino acids. The V gene lost 4 bases and the J gene lost 12 bases, with 18 bases spanning the gap. Germline V lookup: CDR1 SGHDN, CDR2 FVKESK. The CDR3 here is CASSRTDSMKTFF. The CDR3 DNA is TGTGCCAGCAGCCGGACAGACTCTATGAAGACTTTCTTT.

This rearrangement joins TRBV7-8 to TRBJ2-1, with TRBD1 as a possible D gene (6 bases). This CDR3 contains 15 residues. Germline V gives CDR1 SGHVS, CDR2 FQNEAQ. V lost 0 bases and J lost 7, with 13 bases in between. The CDR3 sequence is CASSLALGARNEQFF. The CDR3 region has the DNA TGTGCCAGCAGCTTAGCGCTGGGGGCACGAAATGAGCAGTTCTTC.

The rearrangement uses TRBV28 and TRBJ2-7, with D perhaps matching TRBD2 (6 bases). Germline loops: CDR1 MDHEN, CDR2 SYDVKM. The CDR3 has 14 residues. The V and J ends lost 5 bases and 2 bases respectively, with 13 bases between them. The CDR3: CASSGTWHTYEQYF. The DNA for the CDR3 is TGTGCCAGCAGTGGGACTTGGCATACCTACGAGCAGTACTTC.

V gene TRBV10-3 combines with J gene TRBJ2-5; D is unresolved. Per the germline V gene, CDR1 is ENHRY and CDR2 is SYGVKD. This CDR3 contains 15 residues. The V and J ends lost 9 bases and 1 base respectively, with 18 bases between them. The CDR3 reads CAISREENSQETQYF. As DNA, the CDR3 is TGTGCCATTTCCCGAGAGGAGAACTCCCAAGAGACCCAGTACTTC.

The genes are TRBV2 and TRBJ1-1; the D is unclear. CDR1 SNHLY and CDR2 FYNNEI come from the germline V gene. The ends were cut back, 0 bases at V and 5 bases at J, with 13 bases in the middle. The CDR3 contains 15 residues. CDR3 sequence (DNA): TGTGCCAGCAGTGAAGCTGCGGGAGGGATTACTGAAGCTTTCTTT. Protein sequence: CASSEAAGGITEAFF.

V usage is TRBV15 and J usage is TRBJ1-1; TRBD1 might be the D (6 bases). Germline assignment: CDR1 LNHNV and CDR2 YYDKDF (reference sequence). Trimming stripped 0 bases from V and 5 bases from J, with 10 bases between. This CDR3 region has 14 residues. CDR3: CATSRDRRGTEAFF. CDR3 nucleotides: TGTGCCACCAGCAGAGATCGGAGGGGGACTGAAGCTTTCTTT.

This chain uses TRBV30 with TRBJ2-2, with 12 bases lining up with TRBD2. V dropped 0 bases and J dropped 7; count of bases not matched to a gene: 6. CDR1 is GTSNPN and CDR2 is SVGIG in the germline V gene (reference sequence). The CDR3 contains 16 residues. This chain's CDR3 is CAWSVRLAGAGGELFF. The CDR3 nucleotides read TGTGCCTGGAGTGTACGACTAGCGGGAGCGGGCGGGGAGCTGTTTTTT.

V gene TRBV19 combines with J gene TRBJ2-7; D is perhaps TRBD2 (6 bases). V was cut by 4 bases and J by 3 bases, with 13 bases left in between. CDR3 length: 14 residues. CDR1 is LNHDA and CDR2 is SQIVND in the germline V gene (reference sequence). DNA of the CDR3: TGTGCCAGTAGTAGCCGGGACGGGAGCTACGAGCAGTACTTC. Amino acids: CASSSRDGSYEQYF.

V and J are TRBV5-6 and TRBJ1-2; possibly TRBD1 for D (5 bases). Trimming left V 2 bases short and J 4 bases short, with 12 bases between. The germline gives CDR1 SGHDT, CDR2 YYEEEE. CDR3 size: 14 residues. CDR3 coding DNA: TGTGCCAGCAGCTTCGGGACGGAGGTCTATGGCTACACCTTC. Translated, it gives CASSFGTEVYGYTF.

The chain has TRBV10-3 and TRBJ2-2; D unclear. The ends were cut back, 6 bases at V and 4 bases at J, with 15 bases in the middle. The germline V gene has CDR1 ENHRY and CDR2 SYGVKD. CDR3 length equals 15 residues. The CDR3 loop is CAISTLGLGTGELFF. CDR3 coding DNA: TGTGCCATCAGCACCTTAGGGTTGGGCACCGGGGAGCTGTTTTTT.

The chain carries TRBV27 and TRBJ1-1, with TRBD1 as a possible D gene (5 bases). Germline values: CDR1 MNHEY, CDR2 SMNVEV (reference sequence). Trimming cost V 3 bases and J 8 bases, with 22 bases left between them. This CDR3 has 16 residues. CDR3 residues: CASSLNWGGFSTEAFF. For the CDR3, the DNA is TGTGCCAGCAGTTTGAATTGGGGGGGGTTCTCTACCGAAGCTTTCTTT.

In nucleotides, the CDR3 is TGTGCCAGCAGCCAAGATTTTGCGGGCGCCTACGAGCAGTACTTC. It is translated as CASSQDFAGAYEQYF. The V gene is TRBV4-2, the J gene TRBJ2-7, with a possible D match to TRBD2 (5 bases). The CDR3 consists of 15 residues. Per the germline V gene, CDR1 is LGHNA and CDR2 is YNFKEQ. Trimming took off 0 bases at V and 2 bases at J, with 11 bases between the two ends.

This clone was seen only once. The chain joins TRBV28 to TRBJ2-2; TRBD2 matches at 13 bases. J gave up 1 base and V 2 bases, and 10 bases lay outside the gene matches. This CDR3 region has 20 residues. Germline values: CDR1 MDHEN, CDR2 SYDVKM. This chain's CDR3 is CASSLTGLGLAGQNTGELFF. The CDR3 DNA follows: TGTGCCAGCAGTTTAACTGGACTGGGACTAGCGGGACAGAACACCGGGGAGCTGTTTTTT.

J is TRBJ2-7 and V is TRBV2, with D perhaps being TRBD1 or TRBD2 (5 bases each). Germline V gene sequence: CDR1 SNHLY, CDR2 FYNNEI. V was pared by 6 bases and J by 4 bases, with 40 bases between. This CDR3 is 22 amino acids long. The CDR3 nucleotides are TGTGCCAGCAGGAAGCCCCGTCAAACCCGGGGCCTTACATATGGACTGGGGTACGAGCAGTACTTC. Amino acids: CASRKPRQTRGLTYGLGYEQYF.

In this sample, this clone turned up once. V and J are TRBV28 and TRBJ2-7, with D perhaps matching TRBD1 or TRBD2 (7 bases each). Germline V gene sequence: CDR1 MDHEN, CDR2 SYDVKM. This CDR3 comprises 15 residues. The germline V and J ends were trimmed by 7 bases and 4 bases, with 20 bases remaining between them. This CDR3 reads CASTKSGQGGYEQYF. CDR3 sequence (DNA): TGTGCCAGCACTAAATCAGGTCAGGGGGGGTACGAGCAGTACTTC.

CDR3 bases: TGTGCCAGCAGTGAAGCGGGAGGGTTTTTTAGGCAGCCCCAGCATTTT. Translation: CASSEAGGFFRQPQHF. The V and J genes are TRBV6-1 and TRBJ1-5, with D unclear. V gave up 0 bases and J gave up 7 bases, with 16 bases separating them. The CDR3 totals 16 residues. The germline gives CDR1 MNHNS, CDR2 SASEGT.

The CDR3 sequence: CASSPGTVSNQPQHF. The CDR3 coding sequence is TGTGCCAGCAGTCCGGGGACAGTTAGCAATCAGCCCCAGCATTTT. The chain employs TRBV6-5 and TRBJ1-5; 7 positions match TRBD1. The CDR3 sequence is 15 residues long. Germline lookup yields CDR1 MNHEY and CDR2 SVGAGI. V lost 5 bases, J lost 0 bases, and 4 bases stayed unmatched.

V and J are TRBV9 and TRBJ1-4; D may be TRBD1 (6 bases). CDR1 is SGDLS and CDR2 is YYNGEE in the germline V gene. V was cut by 2 bases and J by 7 bases, with 12 bases left in between. The CDR3 spans 14 residues. The CDR3 reads CASSVGTKGEKLFF. The CDR3 nucleotides read TGTGCCAGCAGCGTCGGGACAAAAGGTGAAAAACTGTTTTTT.